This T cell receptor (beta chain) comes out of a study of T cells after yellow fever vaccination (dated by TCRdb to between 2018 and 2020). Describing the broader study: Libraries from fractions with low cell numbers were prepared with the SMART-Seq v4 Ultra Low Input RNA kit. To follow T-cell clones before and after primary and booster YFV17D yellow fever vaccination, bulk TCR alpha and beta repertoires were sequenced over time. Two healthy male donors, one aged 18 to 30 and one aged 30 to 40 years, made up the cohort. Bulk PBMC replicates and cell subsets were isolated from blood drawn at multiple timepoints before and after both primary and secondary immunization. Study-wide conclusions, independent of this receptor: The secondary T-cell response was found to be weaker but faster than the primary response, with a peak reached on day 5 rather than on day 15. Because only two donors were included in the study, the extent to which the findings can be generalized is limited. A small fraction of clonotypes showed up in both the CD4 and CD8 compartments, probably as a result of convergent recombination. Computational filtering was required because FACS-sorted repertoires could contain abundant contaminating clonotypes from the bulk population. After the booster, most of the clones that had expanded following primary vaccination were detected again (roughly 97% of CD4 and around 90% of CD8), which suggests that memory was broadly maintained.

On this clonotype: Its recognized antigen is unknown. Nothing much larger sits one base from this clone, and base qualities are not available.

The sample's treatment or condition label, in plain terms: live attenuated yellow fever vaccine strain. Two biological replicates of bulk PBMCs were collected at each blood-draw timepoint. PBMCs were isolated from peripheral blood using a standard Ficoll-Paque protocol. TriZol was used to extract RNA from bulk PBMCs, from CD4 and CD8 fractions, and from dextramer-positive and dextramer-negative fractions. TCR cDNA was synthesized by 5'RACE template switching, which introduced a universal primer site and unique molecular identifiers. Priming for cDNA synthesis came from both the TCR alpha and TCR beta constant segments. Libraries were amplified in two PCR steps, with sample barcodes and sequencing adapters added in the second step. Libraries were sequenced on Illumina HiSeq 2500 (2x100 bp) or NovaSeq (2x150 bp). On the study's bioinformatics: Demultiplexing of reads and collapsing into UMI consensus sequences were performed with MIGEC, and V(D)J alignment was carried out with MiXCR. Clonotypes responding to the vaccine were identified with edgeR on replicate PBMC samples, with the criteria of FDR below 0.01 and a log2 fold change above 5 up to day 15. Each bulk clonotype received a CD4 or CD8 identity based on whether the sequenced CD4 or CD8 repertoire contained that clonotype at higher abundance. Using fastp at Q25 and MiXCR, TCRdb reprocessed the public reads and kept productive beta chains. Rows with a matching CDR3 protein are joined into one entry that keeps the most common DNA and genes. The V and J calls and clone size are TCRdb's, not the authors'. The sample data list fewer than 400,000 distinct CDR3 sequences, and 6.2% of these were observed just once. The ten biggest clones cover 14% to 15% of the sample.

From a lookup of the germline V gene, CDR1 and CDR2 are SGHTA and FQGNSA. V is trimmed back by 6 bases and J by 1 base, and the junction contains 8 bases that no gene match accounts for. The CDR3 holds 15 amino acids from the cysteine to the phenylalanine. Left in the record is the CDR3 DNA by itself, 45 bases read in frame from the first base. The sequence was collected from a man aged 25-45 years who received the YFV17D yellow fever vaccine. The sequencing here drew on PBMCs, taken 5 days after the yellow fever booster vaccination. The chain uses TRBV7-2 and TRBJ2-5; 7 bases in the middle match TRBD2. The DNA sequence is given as TGTGCCAGCAGGTTGGGGCCTAGCGGCCAAGAGACCCAGTACTTC. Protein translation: CASRLGPSGQETQYF.